The 21 T cell receptor beta chains reported below all come from one sample, sequenced in a study of OX40 agonist ivuxolimab in advanced cancers. Preparation of the library involved the immunoSEQ multiplex PCR assay. The clones in this table, taken by TCRdb from immuneACCESS, are in-frame only. Not every clone is retained; where verified, under half of the shortfall comes from an unresolved V gene, and the cause of the rest is unknown. Present in this sample are 55,000 to 70,000 clones, less than 90% of which were seen just once. Approximately 2.8% of the sample goes to the ten largest clones. The input for sequencing was CD4+ or CD8+ T cells sorted from blood, taken in a trial of the OX40 agonist ivuxolimab. These receptors all stem from an adult with an advanced solid tumor such as melanoma, head and neck, liver or kidney cancer.

This chain uses TRBV7-2 with TRBJ2-7; 9 nucleotides align to TRBD1. V shed 5 bases and J 2 bases; nucleotides not matched to a gene: 4. CDR3 length: 14 amino acids. Germline lookup yields CDR1 SGHTA and CDR2 FQGNSA. CDR3: CASSPQGAAYEQYF. The CDR3 DNA follows: TGTGCCAGCAGCCCACAGGGGGCGGCCTACGAGCAGTACTTC. The whole variable domain, remainder taken from reference TRBV7-2 and TRBJ2-7, is GAGVSQSPSNKVTEKGKDVELRCDPISGHTALYWYRQSLGQGLEFLIYFQGNSAPDKSGLPSDRFSAERTGGSVSTLTIQRTQQEDSAVYLCASSPQGAAYEQYFGPGTRLTVT.

This clone turned up a few times. V and J are TRBV6-5 and TRBJ1-2; maybe TRBD1 (5 bases). The CDR3 length is 14 residues. The ends were cut back, 2 bases at V and 5 bases at J, with 12 bases in the middle. Germline V lookup: CDR1 MNHEY, CDR2 SVGAGI. In DNA, the CDR3 is TGTGCCAGCAGTTACGACAGTCGGGAGTATGGCTACACCTTC. Protein sequence: CASSYDSREYGYTF.

This chain connects TRBV6-1 to TRBJ1-3, with 7 positions matching TRBD1. Losses at the gene ends were 10 bases for V and 1 base for J; bases not matched to a gene: 7. The CDR3 is 14 residues long. Germline V CDR1 and CDR2: MNHNS, SASEGT. The CDR3 loop reads CAIFSGGSGNTIYF. In DNA form, the CDR3 reads TGTGCCATTTTTTCAGGGGGATCTGGAAACACCATATATTTT.

The gene calls are TRBV11-3 and TRBJ2-3, with D perhaps being TRBD1 or TRBD2 (6 bases each). From germline, CDR1 is SGHNT and CDR2 YENEEA. V was shortened by 1 base and J by 7 bases, with 12 bases between the two germline ends. This CDR3 is 14 amino acids long. The CDR3 here is CASSLGPGANTQYF. The DNA for the CDR3 is TGTGCCAGCAGCTTAGGCCCGGGGGCGAATACGCAGTATTTT. The whole variable domain, filled in from reference TRBV11-3 and TRBJ2-3, reads EAGVVQSPRYKIIEKKQPVAFWCNPISGHNTLYWYLQNLGQGPELLIRYENEEAVDDSQLPKDRFSAERLKGVDSTLKIQPAELGDSAVYLCASSLGPGANTQYFGPGTRLTVL.

The rearrangement uses TRBV18 and TRBJ1-1; 8 bases agree with TRBD1. Germline loops: CDR1 KGHSH, CDR2 LQKENI. The junction had 9 bases not matched to a gene; V was cut back by 6 bases and J by 3 bases. The length of the CDR3 is 15 residues. The CDR3: CASSQSRGLDTEAFF. CDR3 sequence (DNA): TGTGCCAGCTCGCAAAGCAGGGGGCTGGACACTGAAGCTTTCTTT.

The gene calls are TRBV10-3 and TRBJ2-1; 12 nucleotides agree with TRBD2. Germline loops: CDR1 ENHRY, CDR2 SYGVKD. Germline trimming cut 4 bases from V and 7 bases from J; bases unmatched to any gene: 5. CDR3 length: 15 residues. The CDR3 loop is CAISGLAGVRNEQFF. The CDR3 DNA reads TGTGCCATCAGTGGACTAGCGGGGGTTCGGAATGAGCAGTTCTTC.

The V call is TRBV29-1, the J call TRBJ2-5; 8 bases are a match to TRBD2. This CDR3 has 13 residues. V trimming: 7 bases; J trimming: 0 bases; junction bases outside the gene matches: 4. From germline, CDR1 is SQVTM and CDR2 ANQGSEA. CDR3 nucleotides: TGCAGCGCGGGGGGACTAGACCAAGAGACCCAGTACTTC. This translates into CSAGGLDQETQYF.

The V gene is TRBV6-6, the J gene TRBJ2-3; the D gene is possibly TRBD2 (6 bases). This CDR3 contains 15 residues. Germline V CDR1 and CDR2: MNHNY, SVGAGI (reference sequence). Trimming left V 7 bases short and J 4 bases short, with 18 bases between. The CDR3 DNA reads as TGTGCCAGCACCTACCGGGGGTTGGGCGCAGATACGCAGTATTTT. Its protein is CASTYRGLGADTQYF.

The chain has TRBV27 and TRBJ2-2; D is ambiguous. Trimming shortened V by 2 bases and J by 4 bases, and 2 bases separated the two germline ends. The CDR3 is 12 amino acids. Germline CDR1 is MNHEY and CDR2 is SMNVEV (reference sequence). The CDR3 DNA reads as TGTGCCAGCAGTTTACGCACCGGGGAGCTGTTTTTT. Translated, it gives CASSLRTGELFF.

The gene calls are TRBV14 and TRBJ1-3; 10 bases map to TRBD1. The trim removed 6 bases at V and 8 bases at J, leaving 7 bases unmatched. The CDR3 runs 14 residues. Germline assignment: CDR1 SGHDN and CDR2 FVKESK. The CDR3 spells CASSFAGQGYTIYF. For the CDR3, the DNA is TGTGCCAGCAGTTTTGCGGGACAGGGGTACACCATATATTTT.

This chain links TRBV29-1 with TRBJ2-5, with 9 positions matching TRBD1. The CDR3 runs 15 residues. Unmatched junction bases numbered 7, after V lost 4 bases and J lost 1 base. Germline V lookup: CDR1 SQVTM, CDR2 ANQGSEA. In DNA form, the CDR3 reads TGCAGCGTTGGGGGAGACAGGGGGTTCCAAGAGACCCAGTACTTC. Amino acids: CSVGGDRGFQETQYF.

This chain joins TRBV7-2 and TRBJ2-6, with 8 nucleotides matching TRBD1. The CDR3 consists of 14 residues. Germline loops: CDR1 SGHTA, CDR2 FQGNSA. V lost 1 base and J lost 12; bases outside the gene matches: 5. The CDR3 bases are TGTGCCAGCAGCTTAGGACCTGACAGGGGCGTCCTGACTTTC. Protein product: CASSLGPDRGVLTF. Full variable domain (outside the CDR3, taken from reference TRBV7-2 and TRBJ2-6): GAGVSQSPSNKVTEKGKDVELRCDPISGHTALYWYRQSLGQGLEFLIYFQGNSAPDKSGLPSDRFSAERTGGSVSTLTIQRTQQEDSAVYLCASSLGPDRGVLTFGAGSRLTVL.

The V and J genes are TRBV11-2 and TRBJ2-5; 13 positions agree with TRBD2. CDR1 and CDR2 from the germline V gene are SGHAT and FQNNGV. The CDR3 is 15 amino acids. Trimming at V came to 3 bases and at J to 5 bases, leaving 3 bases not matched to a gene. CDR3 loop: CASSLGLAGFETQYF. The CDR3 bases are TGTGCCAGCAGCTTGGGACTAGCGGGGTTCGAGACCCAGTACTTC. The full variable domain, with the rest looked up from reference TRBV11-2 and TRBJ2-5, is EAGVAQSPRYKIIEKRQSVAFWCNPISGHATLYWYQQILGQGPKLLIQFQNNGVVDDSQLPKDRFSAERLKGVDSTLKIQPAKLEDSAVYLCASSLGLAGFETQYFGPGTRLLVL.

Worth noting for this clone: The same CDR3 can be traced to other DNA sequences in this sample. The chain couples TRBV28 to TRBJ1-2; no clear D gene. Trimming stripped 1 base from V and 2 bases from J, with 11 bases between. This CDR3 region has 15 residues. The V gene's germline CDR1 is MDHEN and CDR2 SYDVKM. The CDR3 reads CASSLSAGTNYGYTF. Here the CDR3 DNA reads TGTGCCAGCAGTTTATCCGCCGGAACAAACTATGGCTACACCTTC.

The chain is built from TRBV5-5 and TRBJ1-5, with 9 bases aligning to TRBD1. The V gene's germline CDR1 is SGHKS and CDR2 YYEKEE (reference sequence). V gave up 4 bases and J gave up 4 bases; unmatched junction bases: 9. The CDR3 totals 16 residues. CDR3 region: CASSGGTGNTNQPQHF. The CDR3 DNA is TGTGCCAGCAGCGGCGGGACAGGGAATACTAATCAGCCCCAGCATTTT.

V is TRBV28 and J is TRBJ2-1; TRBD1 matches 8 bases. V lost 6 bases and J lost 11; bases outside the gene matches: 6. The CDR3 is 12 amino acids. The germline gives CDR1 MDHEN, CDR2 SYDVKM. The DNA for the CDR3 is TGTGCCAGCAGACTAACAGGGGGGAAGCAGTTCTTC. This translates into CASRLTGGKQFF. Full variable domain (remainder filled in from reference TRBV28 and TRBJ2-1): DVKVTQSSRYLVKRTGEKVFLECVQDMDHENMFWYRQDPGLGLRLIYFSYDVKMKEKGDIPEGYSVSREKKERFSLILESASTNQTSMYLCASRLTGGKQFFGPGTRLTVL.

This chain connects TRBV11-2 to TRBJ2-2, with D unclear. This CDR3 spans 13 amino acids. The V and J ends lost 5 bases and 7 bases respectively, with 11 bases between them. Per germline, CDR1 SGHAT and CDR2 FQNNGV. CDR3: CASSAFGDGELFF. CDR3 sequence (DNA): TGTGCCAGCAGCGCCTTTGGGGACGGGGAGCTGTTTTTT.

The J gene is TRBJ1-5, the V gene TRBV6-5; tentatively, D is TRBD1 (6 bases). Germline-derived CDR1 and CDR2 are MNHEY and SVGAGI. With 5 bases removed from V and 3 bases from J, the gap between germline ends came to 8 bases. The CDR3 covers 13 residues. The CDR3 reads CASSGQYNQPQHF. In nucleotides, the CDR3 is TGTGCCAGCAGTGGACAGTACAATCAGCCCCAGCATTTT.

The chain joins TRBV27 to TRBJ2-7; 11 bases map to TRBD1. The junction had 6 bases not matched to a gene; V was cut back by 0 bases and J by 5 bases. The V gene's germline CDR1 is MNHEY and CDR2 SMNVEV (reference sequence). The CDR3 length is 16 residues. The CDR3 DNA follows: TGTGCCAGCAGTTTATCTGGGGACAGGGGGGCGGACGAGCAGTACTTC. Residues: CASSLSGDRGADEQYF.

The gene calls are TRBV28 and TRBJ1-2; D is uncertain. Trimming stripped 11 bases from V and 4 bases from J, with 14 bases between. The germline V gene encodes CDR1 MDHEN and CDR2 SYDVKM. The CDR3 has 12 residues. The CDR3 DNA is TGTGCCGCTCACAGAGCTCCCTATGGCTACACCTTC. This encodes CAAHRAPYGYTF.

V usage is TRBV6-5 and J usage is TRBJ1-4, with 8 bases that match TRBD1. Germline V gene lookup returns CDR1 MNHEY and CDR2 SVGAGI. The CDR3 is made up of 14 amino acids. V lost 6 bases, J lost 8 bases, and 8 bases stayed unmatched. In nucleotides, the CDR3 is TGTGCCAGCAGGCTGGACAGGGCGAGCGAAAAACTGTTTTTT. This translates into CASRLDRASEKLFF.